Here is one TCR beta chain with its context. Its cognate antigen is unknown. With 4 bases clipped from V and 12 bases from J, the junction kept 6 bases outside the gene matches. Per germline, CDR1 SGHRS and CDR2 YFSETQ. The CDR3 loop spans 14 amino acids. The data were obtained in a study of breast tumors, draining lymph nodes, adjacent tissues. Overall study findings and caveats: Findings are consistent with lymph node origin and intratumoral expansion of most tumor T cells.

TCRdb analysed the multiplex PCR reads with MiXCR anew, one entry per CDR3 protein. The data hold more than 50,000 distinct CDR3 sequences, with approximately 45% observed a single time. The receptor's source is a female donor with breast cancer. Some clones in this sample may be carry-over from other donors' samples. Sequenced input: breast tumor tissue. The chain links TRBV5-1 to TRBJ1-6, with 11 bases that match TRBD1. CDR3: CASSEDRGHGPLHF. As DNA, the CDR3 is TGCGCCAGCAGCGAGGACAGGGGGCATGGACCCCTCCACTTT.